This TCR beta chain was found in a study of T cell responses to AZD1222 COVID-19 vaccine. The study, taken as a whole, reports: There were mostly white British donors and more females than males, and clonal diversity was possibly underestimated.

Remarks on this clone: The antigen is unknown.

Trimming removed 4 bases at V and 0 bases at J, with 11 bases between. The CDR3 sequence is 14 residues long. The germline CDR1 and CDR2 sequences are SGHNT and YYREEE (reference sequence). Generated by immunoSEQ multiplex PCR, the TCRdb table keeps only in-frame clones and is missing some. The sample has approximately 150,000 clones; less than 95% are singletons. The sequenced sample was peripheral blood, obtained 28 days after the second AZD1222 dose. The clonotype was recovered from an adult who received the AZD1222 COVID-19 vaccine. This rearrangement joins TRBV5-4 to TRBJ2-7; TRBD1 might be the D (6 bases). This CDR3 is CASSTDSYSYEQYF. The CDR3 DNA is TGTGCCAGCAGCACGGACAGTTACTCCTACGAGCAGTACTTC.